This entry lists 30 T cell receptor beta chains sequenced from one sample in a study of beta chain features in type 1 diabetes. Expressed TCRB transcripts were sequenced because the entire RNA isolate underwent reverse transcription. Profiled with immunoSEQ multiplex PCR; TCRdb holds only in-frame clones, not every one. The sample has 900,000 or so clones; 15% to 20% are singletons. Sequencing was done on a sample of naive CD4+ T cells from blood. Receptors were obtained from a woman under 30 in good health.

This clone has a handful of counts. This chain links TRBV27 with TRBJ2-7, with D perhaps assigned TRBD1 or TRBD2 (5 bases each). V dropped 3 bases and J dropped 2 bases, with 14 bases sitting between them. In germline, CDR1 is MNHEY, CDR2 SMNVEV (reference sequence). This CDR3 spans 15 amino acids. Here the CDR3 reads CASSLRGTGTYEQYF. CDR3 nucleotide sequence: TGTGCCAGCAGTTTGCGAGGGACGGGGACCTACGAGCAGTACTTC.

This rearrangement joins TRBV7-2 to TRBJ2-3; 10 nucleotides align to TRBD2. CDR1 SGHTA and CDR2 FQGNSA come from the germline V gene. The CDR3 runs 18 residues. The trim removed 5 bases at V and 6 bases at J, leaving 17 bases unmatched. CDR3 in DNA: TGTGCCAGCAGCCAAGCCCTTAGGGCTAGCGGGAGTGGGGATACGCAGTATTTT. Protein: CASSQALRASGSGDTQYF.

This clone was found a few times. V is TRBV19 and J is TRBJ2-5, with unresolved D. The germline V and J ends were trimmed by 10 bases and 0 bases, with 3 bases remaining between them. The CDR3 contains 10 residues. Germline V gives CDR1 LNHDA, CDR2 SQIVND (reference sequence). CDR3: CATYQETQYF. The CDR3 region has the DNA TGTGCCACCTACCAAGAGACCCAGTACTTC.

Worth noting for this clone: This sample includes further DNA sequences coding for the same CDR3. The chain employs TRBV29-1 and TRBJ2-7; TRBD1 agrees at 7 bases. CDR1 and CDR2 from the germline V gene are SQVTM and ANQGSEA. V lost 6 bases, J lost 3 bases, and 5 bases stayed unmatched. The CDR3 consists of 12 residues. The chain's CDR3 is CSVRQGGYEQYF. As DNA, the CDR3 is TGCAGCGTGCGACAGGGTGGCTACGAGCAGTACTTC.

This clone has more than one count but fewer than ten. The chain has TRBV2 and TRBJ1-4; TRBD1 agrees at 7 bases. CDR1 SNHLY and CDR2 FYNNEI come from the germline V gene. Germline trimming cut 5 bases from V and 8 bases from J; bases unmatched to any gene: 11. The CDR3 consists of 15 residues. The CDR3 reads CASSTEGALGEKLFF. As DNA, the CDR3 is TGTGCCAGCAGTACTGAGGGGGCGTTGGGGGAAAAACTGTTTTTT.

The rearrangement joins TRBV20-1 to TRBJ1-2; D not certain. The length of the CDR3 is 10 residues. V dropped 4 bases and J dropped 2 bases, with 2 bases sitting between them. The germline V gene encodes CDR1 DFQATT and CDR2 SNEGSKA (reference sequence). The CDR3 sequence: CSAKNYGYTF. The CDR3, as DNA: TGCAGTGCTAAGAACTATGGCTACACCTTC.

This clone has a handful of counts. Other DNA variants within this sample encode the same CDR3. The V gene is TRBV18, the J gene TRBJ2-5; 8 nucleotides line up with TRBD2. The CDR3 runs to 14 residues. The ends lost 3 bases at V and 5 bases at J; junction bases unmatched: 5. The germline gives CDR1 KGHSH, CDR2 LQKENI. CDR3 protein: CASSPPGLVETQYF. As DNA, the CDR3 is TGTGCCAGCTCACCTCCGGGACTAGTGGAGACCCAGTACTTC.

The CDR3 DNA reads TGTGCTAGTGGCGACATCGGGACAGGGGGTCCATATGGCTACACCTTC. Amino acids: CASGDIGTGGPYGYTF. This chain joins TRBV12-5 and TRBJ1-2; 11 bases are a match to TRBD1. The germline gives CDR1 LGHNT, CDR2 FRNRAP. The V segment lost 6 bases and the J segment 5 bases; nucleotides outside the gene matches: 11. The CDR3 totals 16 residues.

V is TRBV6-1 and J is TRBJ2-4; the D gene is possibly TRBD1 (6 bases). The CDR3 has 15 residues. Germline V gene lookup returns CDR1 MNHNS and CDR2 SASEGT. Trimming removed 5 bases at V and 7 bases at J, with 18 bases between. CDR3 amino acids: CASSSLTGTRNIQYF. The CDR3 DNA reads TGTGCCAGCAGTTCACTTACCGGGACAAGGAACATTCAGTACTTC.

This clone was observed a handful of times. The chain is built from TRBV4-3 and TRBJ2-1; TRBD2 matches at 9 bases. CDR1 LGHNA and CDR2 YSLEER come from the germline V gene. Losses at the gene ends were 1 base for V and 12 bases for J; bases not matched to a gene: 4. CDR3 length equals 13 residues. CDR3 sequence: CASSQVLAGLQFF. The CDR3 DNA follows: TGCGCCAGCAGCCAAGTACTAGCGGGCCTGCAGTTCTTC.

The rearrangement joins TRBV10-3 to TRBJ2-7; D not resolved. Germline V gives CDR1 ENHRY, CDR2 SYGVKD. The CDR3 is made up of 14 amino acids. V was trimmed by 7 bases and J by 2 bases, leaving 15 bases between them. CDR3 bases: TGTGCCATCACCAAGAGTGCAAACACCTACGAGCAGTACTTC. It yields the protein CAITKSANTYEQYF.

The chain links TRBV2 to TRBJ2-3, with 8 bases matching TRBD2. Germline loops: CDR1 SNHLY, CDR2 FYNNEI. The J segment lost 1 base and the V segment lost 5 bases, leaving 5 bases of the junction unmatched. The CDR3 sequence is 15 residues long. The CDR3 protein is CASSRLTSGTDTQYF. CDR3 nucleotides: TGTGCCAGCAGTCGTTTGACTAGCGGCACAGATACGCAGTATTTT.

This chain links TRBV7-2 with TRBJ2-6, with 10 bases fitting TRBD1. J gave up 4 bases and V 5 bases, and 8 bases lay outside the gene matches. CDR1 and CDR2 (germline): SGHTA, FQGNSA. The length of the CDR3 is 17 residues. CDR3 loop: CASSPSGTGAGANVLTF. The DNA for the CDR3 is TGTGCCAGCAGCCCATCCGGGACAGGGGCCGGGGCCAACGTCCTGACTTTC.

This chain connects TRBV10-2 to TRBJ1-2; D is unclear. With 1 base removed from V and 0 bases from J, the gap between germline ends came to 3 bases. The CDR3 has 13 residues. CDR1 and CDR2 from the germline V gene are WSHSY and SAAADI. The CDR3 bases are TGCGCCAGCAGTGAGTGGGCTAACTATGGCTACACCTTC. This sequence encodes CASSEWANYGYTF.

J is TRBJ2-6 and V is TRBV7-3; D is undetermined. The CDR3 consists of 15 residues. Per the germline V gene, CDR1 is SGHTA and CDR2 is FQGTGA. V was clipped by 2 bases and J by 1 base, with 6 bases between them. This chain's CDR3 is CASSLWVSGANVLTF. The CDR3 DNA follows: TGTGCCAGCAGCTTATGGGTATCTGGGGCCAACGTCCTGACTTTC.

The CDR3 DNA follows: TGCGCCAGGGAGACAGACCCCTATGCCTACGAGCAGTACTTC. The encoded protein is CARETDPYAYEQYF. This chain connects TRBV5-1 to TRBJ2-7, with D tentatively TRBD1 (5 bases). The CDR3 totals 14 residues. Trimming shortened V by 8 bases and J by 2 bases, and 17 bases separated the two germline ends. CDR1 and CDR2 (germline): SGHRS, YFSETQ.

This clone was observed many times. The chain links TRBV10-3 to TRBJ1-1; 8 bases fit TRBD1. The germline CDR1 and CDR2 sequences are ENHRY and SYGVKD. CDR3 length: 13 amino acids. V shed 10 bases and J 1 base; nucleotides not matched to a gene: 5. In DNA form, the CDR3 reads TGTGCCAGCGGACAGGGAACGAACACTGAAGCTTTCTTT. This encodes CASGQGTNTEAFF.

The chain couples TRBV5-8 to TRBJ1-5, with D hard to call. Germline loops: CDR1 SGHTS, CDR2 YDEGEE. V was pared by 3 bases and J by 5 bases, with 9 bases between. This CDR3 comprises 13 residues. CDR3 sequence reads: CASSSTNYQPQHF. The CDR3 coding sequence is TGTGCCAGCAGCTCCACAAATTATCAGCCCCAGCATTTT.

The chain couples TRBV7-9 to TRBJ2-5, with TRBD2 matching 14 bases. Per the germline V gene, CDR1 is SEHNR and CDR2 is FQNEAQ (reference sequence). Trimming removed 5 bases from V and 6 bases from J; junction bases left unmatched: 14. There are 18 residues in the CDR3. The CDR3 nucleotides are TGTGCCAGCAGCACAAGGGGTCCGACTAGCGGGAGGGCCCAGACCCAGTACTTC. Residues: CASSTRGPTSGRAQTQYF.

This sequence joins TRBV7-2 and TRBJ1-5; no clear D gene. V was shortened by 2 bases and J by 5 bases, with 7 bases between the two germline ends. Germline V gives CDR1 SGHTA, CDR2 FQGNSA. This CDR3 spans 13 amino acids. The CDR3 sequence is CASSLSHYQPQHF. The CDR3 nucleotides are TGTGCCAGCAGCTTATCTCATTATCAGCCCCAGCATTTT.

This clone was counted only a few times. V usage is TRBV5-1 and J usage is TRBJ2-7; 9 nucleotides line up with TRBD1. The CDR3 contains 16 residues. Germline assignment: CDR1 SGHRS and CDR2 YFSETQ. Trimming at V came to 0 bases and at J to 5 bases, leaving 9 bases not matched to a gene. The CDR3 reads CASSLDRGRTSDEQYF. For the CDR3, the DNA is TGCGCCAGCAGCTTGGACAGGGGGCGTACGTCCGACGAGCAGTACTTC.

The chain employs TRBV4-3 and TRBJ2-1; 10 bases map to TRBD2. Trimming at V came to 0 bases and at J to 4 bases, leaving 6 bases not matched to a gene. CDR3 size: 17 residues. The germline V gene encodes CDR1 LGHNA and CDR2 YSLEER. Here the CDR3 DNA reads TGCGCCAGCAGCCAAGATTGGACTAGCGGCTTTTACAATGAGCAGTTCTTC. Protein sequence: CASSQDWTSGFYNEQFF.

The chain couples TRBV4-1 to TRBJ2-2; D ambiguous. The V gene's germline CDR1 is MGHRA and CDR2 YSYEKL. This CDR3 has 21 amino acids. V shed 0 bases and J shed 2 bases, with 25 bases lying between them. The CDR3 DNA sequence: TGCGCCAGCAGCCAAGATCCGATCTACTACCGCCTCCAAAGCAACACCGGGGAGCTGTTTTTT. Translated, it gives CASSQDPIYYRLQSNTGELFF.

The sample holds a few counts of this clone. The rearrangement links TRBV28 to TRBJ2-7, with 8 bases lining up with TRBD2. CDR3 size: 17 residues. Germline V gene lookup returns CDR1 MDHEN and CDR2 SYDVKM. V dropped 3 bases and J dropped 0; count of bases not matched to a gene: 10. In DNA, the CDR3 is TGTGCCAGCAGTTTCCCTTATAGCGGGATCAGCTCCTACGAGCAGTACTTC. This encodes CASSFPYSGISSYEQYF.

The rearrangement links TRBV11-1 to TRBJ2-2; D gene uncertain. V lost 1 base to trimming and J lost 3 bases, with 9 bases between them. Germline CDR1 is SGHAT and CDR2 is FQDESV (reference sequence). This CDR3 region has 15 residues. CDR3: CASSLGAEYTGELFF. The CDR3 region has the DNA TGTGCCAGCAGCTTAGGTGCCGAGTACACCGGGGAGCTGTTTTTT.

The chain recombines TRBV5-1 with TRBJ2-7; 8 bases fit TRBD1. V lost 5 bases and J lost 6; bases outside the gene matches: 13. Germline values: CDR1 SGHRS, CDR2 YFSETQ. The CDR3 runs 15 residues. The CDR3 protein is CASSPAGQGGSEQYF. DNA for the CDR3: TGCGCCAGCAGTCCAGCAGGACAGGGAGGCTCCGAGCAGTACTTC.

This clone was seen more than once but under ten times. The rearrangement joins TRBV5-1 to TRBJ1-1; TRBD1 agrees at 9 bases. The CDR3 spans 14 residues. V shed 2 bases and J 6 bases; nucleotides not matched to a gene: 5. Germline-derived CDR1 and CDR2 are SGHRS and YFSETQ. As DNA, the CDR3 is TGCGCCAGCAGCTTTGGCACAGGGGGCTCTGAAGCTTTCTTT. The encoded protein is CASSFGTGGSEAFF.

This clone has a handful of counts. The chain has TRBV28 and TRBJ1-2; D ambiguous. Germline-derived CDR1 and CDR2 are MDHEN and SYDVKM. The CDR3 sequence is 12 residues long. V gave up 7 bases and J gave up 8 bases, with 14 bases separating them. CDR3 residues: CASMWHPAGYTF. The CDR3 coding sequence is TGTGCCAGCATGTGGCACCCGGCGGGCTACACCTTC.

This clone was found a few times. The chain uses TRBV2 and TRBJ2-1, with 10 positions matching TRBD2. This CDR3 is built from 16 residues. V was clipped by 5 bases and J by 6 bases; unmatched bases: 10. In germline, CDR1 is SNHLY, CDR2 FYNNEI. CDR3 sequence: CASSPPGLAYANEQFF. The CDR3, as DNA: TGTGCCAGCAGTCCACCGGGACTAGCGTATGCCAATGAGCAGTTCTTC.

This clone appeared a few times. V gene TRBV10-3 combines with J gene TRBJ2-6; D is possibly TRBD1 (6 bases). Germline CDR1 and CDR2: ENHRY and SYGVKD. Trimming removed 5 bases from V and 5 bases from J, with 16 bases in between. The CDR3 is made up of 16 amino acids. CDR3 coding DNA: TGTGCCATCAGTACCCGGGACATCGGCCGGGCCAACGTCCTGACTTTC. It is translated as CAISTRDIGRANVLTF.